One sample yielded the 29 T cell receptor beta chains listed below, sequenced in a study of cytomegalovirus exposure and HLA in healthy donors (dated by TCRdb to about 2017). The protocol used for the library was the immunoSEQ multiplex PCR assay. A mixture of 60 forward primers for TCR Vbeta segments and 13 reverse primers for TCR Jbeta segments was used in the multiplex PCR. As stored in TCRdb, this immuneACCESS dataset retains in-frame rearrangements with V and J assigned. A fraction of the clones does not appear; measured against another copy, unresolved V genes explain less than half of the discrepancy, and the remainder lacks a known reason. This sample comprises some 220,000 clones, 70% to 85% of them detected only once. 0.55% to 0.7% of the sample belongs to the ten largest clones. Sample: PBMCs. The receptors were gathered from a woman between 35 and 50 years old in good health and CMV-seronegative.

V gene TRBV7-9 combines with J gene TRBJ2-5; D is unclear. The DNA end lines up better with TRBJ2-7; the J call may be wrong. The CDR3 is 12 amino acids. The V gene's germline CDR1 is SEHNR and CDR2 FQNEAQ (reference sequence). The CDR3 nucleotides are TGTGCCAGCAGCTTAGGAGCCTACGAGCAGTACTTC. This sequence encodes CASSLGAYEQYF.

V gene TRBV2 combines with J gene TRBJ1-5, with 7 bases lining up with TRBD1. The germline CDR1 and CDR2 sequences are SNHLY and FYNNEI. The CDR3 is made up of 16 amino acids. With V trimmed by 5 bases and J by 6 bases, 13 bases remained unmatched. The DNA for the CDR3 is TGTGCCAGCAGTAGTCCCGGGACAGCGAGGGGTCAGCCCCAGCATTTT. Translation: CASSSPGTARGQPQHF.

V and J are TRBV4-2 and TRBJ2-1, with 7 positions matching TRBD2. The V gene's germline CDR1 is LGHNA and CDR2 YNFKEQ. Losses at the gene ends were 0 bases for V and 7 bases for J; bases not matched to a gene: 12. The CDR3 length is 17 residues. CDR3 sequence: CASSQDLTGWGGNEQFF. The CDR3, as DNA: TGTGCCAGCAGCCAAGATCTTACGGGGTGGGGAGGGAATGAGCAGTTCTTC.

The CDR3 loop is CASRVQGRLGEQYF. For the CDR3, the DNA is TGTGCCAGCAGGGTACAGGGAAGGCTTGGCGAGCAGTACTTC. The chain recombines TRBV2 with TRBJ2-7; a possible D gene is TRBD1 (6 bases). CDR3 size: 14 residues. Trimming shortened V by 6 bases and J by 6 bases, and 18 bases separated the two germline ends. Germline assignment: CDR1 SNHLY and CDR2 FYNNEI.

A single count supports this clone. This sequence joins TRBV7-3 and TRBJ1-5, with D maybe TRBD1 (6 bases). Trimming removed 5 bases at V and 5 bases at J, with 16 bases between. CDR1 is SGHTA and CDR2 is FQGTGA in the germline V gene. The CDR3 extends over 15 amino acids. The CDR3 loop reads CASSQTGGRDQPQHF. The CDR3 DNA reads TGTGCCAGCAGCCAAACGGGGGGCAGGGATCAGCCCCAGCATTTT.

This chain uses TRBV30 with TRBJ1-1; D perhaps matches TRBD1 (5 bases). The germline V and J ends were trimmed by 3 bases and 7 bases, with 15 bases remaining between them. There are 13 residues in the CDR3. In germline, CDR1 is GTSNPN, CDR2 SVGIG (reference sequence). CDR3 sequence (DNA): TGTGCCTGGAGAATAGACAGCCTGTTTGAAGCTTTCTTT. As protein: CAWRIDSLFEAFF.

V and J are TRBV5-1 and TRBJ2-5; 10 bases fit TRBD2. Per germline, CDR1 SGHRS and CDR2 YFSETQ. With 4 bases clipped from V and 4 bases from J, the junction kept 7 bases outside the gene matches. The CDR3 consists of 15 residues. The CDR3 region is CASSTQRGGGETQYF. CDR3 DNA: TGCGCCAGCAGCACGCAGCGGGGGGGCGGAGAGACCCAGTACTTC.

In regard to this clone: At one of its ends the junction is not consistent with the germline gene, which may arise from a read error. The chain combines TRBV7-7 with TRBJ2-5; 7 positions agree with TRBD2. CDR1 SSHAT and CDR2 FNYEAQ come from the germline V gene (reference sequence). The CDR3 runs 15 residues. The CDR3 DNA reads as TGTGCTAGCAGCCCCGGGGGGTACAATCAAGAGACCCAGTACTTC. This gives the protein CASSPGGYNQETQYF.

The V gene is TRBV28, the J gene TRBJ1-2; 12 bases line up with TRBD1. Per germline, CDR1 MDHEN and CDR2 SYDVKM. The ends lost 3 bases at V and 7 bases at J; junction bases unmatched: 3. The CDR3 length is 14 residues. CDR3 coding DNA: TGTGCCAGCAGTTTTGGGACAGGGGGCTTTGGCTACACCTTC. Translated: CASSFGTGGFGYTF.

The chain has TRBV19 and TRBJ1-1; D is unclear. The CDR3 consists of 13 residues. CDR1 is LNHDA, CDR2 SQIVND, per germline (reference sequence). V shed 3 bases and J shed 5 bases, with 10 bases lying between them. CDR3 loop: CASSILVTTEAFF. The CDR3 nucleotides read TGTGCCAGTAGTATCCTCGTGACAACTGAAGCTTTCTTT.

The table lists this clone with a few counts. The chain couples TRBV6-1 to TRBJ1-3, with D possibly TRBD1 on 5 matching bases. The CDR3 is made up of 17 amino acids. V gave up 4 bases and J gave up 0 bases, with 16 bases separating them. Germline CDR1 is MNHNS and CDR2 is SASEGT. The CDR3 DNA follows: TGTGCCAGCAGTGTCTCCCCCCCGGACATCTCTGGAAACACCATATATTTT. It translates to CASSVSPPDISGNTIYF.

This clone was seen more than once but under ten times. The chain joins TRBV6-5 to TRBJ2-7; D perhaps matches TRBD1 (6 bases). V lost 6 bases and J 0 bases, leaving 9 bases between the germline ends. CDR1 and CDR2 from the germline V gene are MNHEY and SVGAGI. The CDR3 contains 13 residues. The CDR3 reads CASRPGHSYEQYF. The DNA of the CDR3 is TGTGCCAGCAGGCCGGGACACTCCTACGAGCAGTACTTC.

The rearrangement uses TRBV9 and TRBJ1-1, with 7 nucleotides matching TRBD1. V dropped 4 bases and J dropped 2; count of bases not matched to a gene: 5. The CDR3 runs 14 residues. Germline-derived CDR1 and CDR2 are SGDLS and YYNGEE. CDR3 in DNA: TGTGCCAGCAGCTCAAGACAGGGCAACACTGAAGCTTTCTTT. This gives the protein CASSSRQGNTEAFF.

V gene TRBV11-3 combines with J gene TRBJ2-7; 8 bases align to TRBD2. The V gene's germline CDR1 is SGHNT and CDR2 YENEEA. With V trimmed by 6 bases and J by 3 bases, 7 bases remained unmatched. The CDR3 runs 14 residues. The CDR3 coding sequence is TGTGCCAGCAGACACCAGCGGGGGAGCTACGAGCAGTACTTC. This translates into CASRHQRGSYEQYF.

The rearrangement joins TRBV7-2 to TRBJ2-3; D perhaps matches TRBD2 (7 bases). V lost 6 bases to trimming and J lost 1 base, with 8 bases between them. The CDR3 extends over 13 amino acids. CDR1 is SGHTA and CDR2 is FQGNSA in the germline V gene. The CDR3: CASRGGGTDTQYF. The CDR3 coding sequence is TGTGCCAGCAGAGGGGGGGGCACAGATACGCAGTATTTT.

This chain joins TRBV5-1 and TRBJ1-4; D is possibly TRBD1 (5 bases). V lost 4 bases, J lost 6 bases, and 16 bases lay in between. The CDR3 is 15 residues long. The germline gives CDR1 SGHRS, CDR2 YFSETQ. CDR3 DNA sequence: TGCGCCAGCAGCCGTCAGGGAGGTAATGATGAAAAACTGTTTTTT. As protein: CASSRQGGNDEKLFF.

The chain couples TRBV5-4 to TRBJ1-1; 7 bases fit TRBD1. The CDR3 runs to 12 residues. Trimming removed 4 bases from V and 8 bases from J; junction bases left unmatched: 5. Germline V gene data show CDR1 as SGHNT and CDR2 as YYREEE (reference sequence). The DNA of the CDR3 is TGTGCCAGCAGCCCAGGACAGGAAGAAGCTTTCTTT. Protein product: CASSPGQEEAFF.

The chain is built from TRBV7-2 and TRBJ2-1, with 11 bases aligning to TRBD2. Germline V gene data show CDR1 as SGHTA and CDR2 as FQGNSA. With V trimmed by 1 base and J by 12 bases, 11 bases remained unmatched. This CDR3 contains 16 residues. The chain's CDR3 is CASSLVPSGGPRGQFF. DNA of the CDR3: TGTGCCAGCAGCTTAGTCCCTAGCGGGGGGCCCCGTGGGCAGTTCTTC.

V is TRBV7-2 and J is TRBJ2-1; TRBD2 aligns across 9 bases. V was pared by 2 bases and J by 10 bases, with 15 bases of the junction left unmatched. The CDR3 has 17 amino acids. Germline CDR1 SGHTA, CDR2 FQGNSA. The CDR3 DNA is TGTGCCAGCAGCTTAAGTAGTGGTCTCGGCGGGGGGGTCGAGCAGTTCTTC. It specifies CASSLSSGLGGGVEQFF.

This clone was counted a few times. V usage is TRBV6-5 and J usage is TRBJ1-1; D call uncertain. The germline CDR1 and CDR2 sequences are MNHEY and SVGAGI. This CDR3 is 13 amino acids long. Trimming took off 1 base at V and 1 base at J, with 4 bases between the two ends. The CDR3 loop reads CASSYFRNTEAFF. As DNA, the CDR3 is TGTGCCAGCAGTTACTTCCGGAACACTGAAGCTTTCTTT.

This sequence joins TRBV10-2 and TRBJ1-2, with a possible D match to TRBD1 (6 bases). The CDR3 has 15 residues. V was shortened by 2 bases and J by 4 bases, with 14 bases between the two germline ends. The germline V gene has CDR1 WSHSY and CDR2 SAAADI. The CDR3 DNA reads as TGCGCCAGCAGTGAGCCCCACAGGGTACCCTATGGCTACACCTTC. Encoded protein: CASSEPHRVPYGYTF.

CDR3 loop: CASRQDRVYEQYF. The CDR3 DNA reads TGTGCCAGCAGACAAGACAGAGTCTACGAGCAGTACTTC. The V and J genes are TRBV28 and TRBJ2-7, with D perhaps TRBD1 (5 bases). The CDR3 spans 13 residues. Per the germline V gene, CDR1 is MDHEN and CDR2 is SYDVKM. Trimming removed 6 bases from V and 3 bases from J, with 12 bases in between.

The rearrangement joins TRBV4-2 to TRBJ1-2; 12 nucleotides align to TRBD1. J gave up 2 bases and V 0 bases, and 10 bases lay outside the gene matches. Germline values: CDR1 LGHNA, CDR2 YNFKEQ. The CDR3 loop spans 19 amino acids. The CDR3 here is CASSQDGPGQGARNYGYTF. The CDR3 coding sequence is TGTGCCAGCAGCCAAGATGGGCCGGGACAGGGGGCTAGGAACTATGGCTACACCTTC.

In nucleotides, the CDR3 is TGCGCCAGCAGCTTGGAGGGGAGCACAGATACGCAGTATTTT. It yields the protein CASSLEGSTDTQYF. The chain has TRBV5-1 and TRBJ2-3; possibly TRBD1 for D (5 bases). The CDR3 contains 14 residues. With 0 bases removed from V and 0 bases from J, the gap between germline ends came to 5 bases. CDR1 is SGHRS, CDR2 YFSETQ, per germline.

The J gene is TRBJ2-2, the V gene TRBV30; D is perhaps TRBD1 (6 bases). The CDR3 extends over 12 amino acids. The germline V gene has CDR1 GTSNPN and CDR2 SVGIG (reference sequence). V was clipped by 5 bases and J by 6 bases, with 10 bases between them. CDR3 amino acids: CAWGTGPGELFF. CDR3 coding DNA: TGTGCCTGGGGTACAGGGCCCGGGGAGCTGTTTTTT.

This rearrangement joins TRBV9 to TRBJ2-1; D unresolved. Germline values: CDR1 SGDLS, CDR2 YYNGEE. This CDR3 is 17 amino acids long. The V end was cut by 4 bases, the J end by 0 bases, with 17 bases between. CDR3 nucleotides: TGTGCCAGCAGCCCTCGATTTTTTCTAGGCTCCTACAATGAGCAGTTCTTC. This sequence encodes CASSPRFFLGSYNEQFF.

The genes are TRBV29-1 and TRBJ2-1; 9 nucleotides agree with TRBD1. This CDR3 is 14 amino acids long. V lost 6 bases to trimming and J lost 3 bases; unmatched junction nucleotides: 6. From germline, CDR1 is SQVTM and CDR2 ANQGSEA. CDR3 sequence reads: CSVTGTGNYNEQFF. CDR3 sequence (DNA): TGCAGCGTCACCGGGACAGGGAACTACAATGAGCAGTTCTTC.

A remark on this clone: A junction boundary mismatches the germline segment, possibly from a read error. The CDR3 here is CSSSLQTGELFF. Written as DNA, the CDR3 is TGTTCCAGCAGCTTACAAACTGGGGAGCTGTTTTTT. This chain uses TRBV7-9 with TRBJ2-2, with D unresolved. The CDR3 is 12 amino acids. Per germline, CDR1 SEHNR and CDR2 FQNEAQ (reference sequence).

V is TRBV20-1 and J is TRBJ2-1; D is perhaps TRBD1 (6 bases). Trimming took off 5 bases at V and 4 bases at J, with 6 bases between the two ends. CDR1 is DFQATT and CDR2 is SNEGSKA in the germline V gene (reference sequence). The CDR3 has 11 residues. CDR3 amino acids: CSAGQYNEQFF. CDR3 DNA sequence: TGCAGTGCTGGACAGTACAATGAGCAGTTCTTC.